The text below deals with one TCR beta chain. These data originate in a study of blood T cell repertoires in COVID-19. Study as a whole: PBMCs, B-cell-depleted T cells, or T cells provided the cDNA or gDNA that made up the material.

Data came from immunoSEQ multiplex PCR; TCRdb stores just in-frame clones and leaves some out. Of under 300,000 clones detected, 91% appear once; the ten largest clones hold 0.95% to 1.5%. CDR1 MGHDK and CDR2 SYGVNS come from the germline V gene. This CDR3 has 16 residues. J was trimmed by 8 bases and V by 8 bases; bases with no gene match: 16. The specimen sequenced was PBMCs or T cells enriched from blood (not recorded which). The receptor was isolated from a human donor in a cohort exposed to, infected with or recovered from COVID-19 (not recorded which). The donor label of this sample is uncertain. The rearrangement uses TRBV25-1 and TRBJ2-1, with TRBD2 matching over 9 bases. CDR3 protein: CASSSSGDGRSDEQFF. Written as DNA, the CDR3 is TGTGCCAGCTCCTCTAGCGGGGATGGTCGTAGTGATGAGCAGTTCTTC. Using reference TRBV25-1 and TRBJ2-1 for the parts outside the CDR3, the full variable domain is EADIYQTPRYLVIGTGKKITLECSQTMGHDKMYWYQQDPGMELHLIHYSYGVNSTEKGDLSSESTVSRIRTEHFPLTLESARPSHTSQYLCASSSSGDGRSDEQFFGPGTRLTVL.